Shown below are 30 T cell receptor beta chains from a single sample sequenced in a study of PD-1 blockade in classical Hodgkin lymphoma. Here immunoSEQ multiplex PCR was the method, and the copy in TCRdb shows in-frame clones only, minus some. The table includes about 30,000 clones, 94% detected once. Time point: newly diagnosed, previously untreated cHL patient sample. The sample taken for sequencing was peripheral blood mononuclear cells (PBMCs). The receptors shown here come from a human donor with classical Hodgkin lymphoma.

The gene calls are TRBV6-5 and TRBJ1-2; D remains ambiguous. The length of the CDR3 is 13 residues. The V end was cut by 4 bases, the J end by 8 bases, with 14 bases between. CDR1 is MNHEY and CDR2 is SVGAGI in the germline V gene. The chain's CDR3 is CASSSNWPSGYTF. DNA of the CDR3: TGTGCCAGCAGTTCAAATTGGCCCTCCGGCTACACCTTC.

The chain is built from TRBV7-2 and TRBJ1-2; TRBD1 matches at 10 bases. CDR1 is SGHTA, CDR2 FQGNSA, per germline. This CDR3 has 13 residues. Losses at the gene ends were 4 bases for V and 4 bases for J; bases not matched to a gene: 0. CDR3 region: CASSWTGGYGYTF. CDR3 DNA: TGTGCCAGCAGCTGGACAGGGGGCTATGGCTACACCTTC.

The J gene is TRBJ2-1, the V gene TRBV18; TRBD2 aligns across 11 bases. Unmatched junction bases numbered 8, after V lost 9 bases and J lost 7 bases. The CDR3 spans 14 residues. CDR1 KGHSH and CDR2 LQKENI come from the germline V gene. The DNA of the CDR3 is TGTGCCAGTCAAACTAGCGGGAGAATGAATGAGCAGTTCTTC. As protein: CASQTSGRMNEQFF.

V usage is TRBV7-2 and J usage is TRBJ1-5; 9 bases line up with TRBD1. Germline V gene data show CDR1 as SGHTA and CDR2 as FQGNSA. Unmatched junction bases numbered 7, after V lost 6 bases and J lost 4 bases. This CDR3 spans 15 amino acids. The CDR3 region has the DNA TGTGCCAGCAGGTACACTGGACAGGGGAATCAGCCCCAGCATTTT. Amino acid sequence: CASRYTGQGNQPQHF.

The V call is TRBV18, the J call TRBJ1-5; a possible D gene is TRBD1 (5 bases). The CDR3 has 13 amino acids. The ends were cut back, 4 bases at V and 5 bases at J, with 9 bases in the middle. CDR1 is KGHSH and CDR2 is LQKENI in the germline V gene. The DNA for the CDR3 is TGTGCCAGCTCACTTAGGGGAGATCAGCCCCAGCATTTT. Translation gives CASSLRGDQPQHF.

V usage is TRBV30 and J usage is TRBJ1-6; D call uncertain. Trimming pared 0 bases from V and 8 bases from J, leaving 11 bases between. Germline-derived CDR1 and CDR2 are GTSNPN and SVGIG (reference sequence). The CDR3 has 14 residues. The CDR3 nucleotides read TGTGCCTGGAGTGTAGCGGGAAGGGATTCACCCCTCCACTTT. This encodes CAWSVAGRDSPLHF.

The CDR3 sequence: CAVSQTTNEKLFF. The CDR3 DNA follows: TGTGCCGTATCCCAGACAACTAATGAAAAACTGTTTTTT. This rearrangement joins TRBV10-3 to TRBJ1-4; D not certain. This CDR3 has 13 residues. The germline V and J ends were trimmed by 11 bases and 0 bases, with 10 bases remaining between them. Germline V lookup: CDR1 ENHRY, CDR2 SYGVKD.

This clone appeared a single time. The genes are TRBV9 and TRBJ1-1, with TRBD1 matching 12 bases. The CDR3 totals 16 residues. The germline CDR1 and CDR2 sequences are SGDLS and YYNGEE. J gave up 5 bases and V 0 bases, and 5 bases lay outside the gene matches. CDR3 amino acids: CASSVAGTGGFTEAFF. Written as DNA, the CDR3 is TGTGCCAGCAGCGTAGCTGGGACAGGGGGCTTTACTGAAGCTTTCTTT.

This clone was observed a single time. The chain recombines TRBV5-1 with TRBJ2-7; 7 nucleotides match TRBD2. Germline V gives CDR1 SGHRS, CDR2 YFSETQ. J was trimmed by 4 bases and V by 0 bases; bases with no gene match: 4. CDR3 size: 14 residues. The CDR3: CASSLAAGMYEQYF. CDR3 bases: TGCGCCAGCAGCTTGGCAGCGGGAATGTACGAGCAGTACTTC.

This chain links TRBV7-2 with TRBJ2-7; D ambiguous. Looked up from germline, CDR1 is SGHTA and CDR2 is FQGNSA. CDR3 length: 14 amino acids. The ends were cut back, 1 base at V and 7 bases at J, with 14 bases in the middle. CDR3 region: CASSLGPITEEQYF. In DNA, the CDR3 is TGTGCCAGCAGCTTAGGACCGATAACGGAGGAGCAGTACTTC. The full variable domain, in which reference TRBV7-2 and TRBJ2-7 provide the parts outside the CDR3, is GAGVSQSPSNKVTEKGKDVELRCDPISGHTALYWYRQSLGQGLEFLIYFQGNSAPDKSGLPSDRFSAERTGGSVSTLTIQRTQQEDSAVYLCASSLGPITEEQYFGPGTRLTVT.

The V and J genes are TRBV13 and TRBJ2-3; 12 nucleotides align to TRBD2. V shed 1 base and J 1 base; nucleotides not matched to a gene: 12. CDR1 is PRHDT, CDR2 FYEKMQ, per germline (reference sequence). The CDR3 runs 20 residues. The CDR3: CASSLAPSGGGPGGTDTQYF. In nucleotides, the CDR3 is TGTGCCAGCAGCTTAGCTCCTAGCGGGGGGGGCCCTGGGGGCACAGATACGCAGTATTTT.

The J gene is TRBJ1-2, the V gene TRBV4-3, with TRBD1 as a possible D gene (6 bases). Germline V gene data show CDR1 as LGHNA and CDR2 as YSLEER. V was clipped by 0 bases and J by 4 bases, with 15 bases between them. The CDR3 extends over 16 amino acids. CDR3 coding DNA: TGCGCCAGCAGCCAAGATGAAAGGGGGACCGTCTATGGCTACACCTTC. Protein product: CASSQDERGTVYGYTF.

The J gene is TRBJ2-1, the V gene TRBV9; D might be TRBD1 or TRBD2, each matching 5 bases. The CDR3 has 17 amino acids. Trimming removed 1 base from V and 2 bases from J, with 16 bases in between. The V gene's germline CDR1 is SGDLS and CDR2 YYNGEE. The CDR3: CASSVTRGRVAYNEQFF. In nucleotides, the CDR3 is TGTGCCAGCAGCGTAACGAGGGGACGGGTCGCCTACAATGAGCAGTTCTTC.

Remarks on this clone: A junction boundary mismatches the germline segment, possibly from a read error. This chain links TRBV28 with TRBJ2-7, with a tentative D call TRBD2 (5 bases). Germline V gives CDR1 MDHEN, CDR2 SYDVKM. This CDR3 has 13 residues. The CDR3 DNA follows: TGTGCCAGCAGTCCTCGGGGTCAGTCTAAGCGTCGCTTC. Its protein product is CASSPRGQSKRRF.

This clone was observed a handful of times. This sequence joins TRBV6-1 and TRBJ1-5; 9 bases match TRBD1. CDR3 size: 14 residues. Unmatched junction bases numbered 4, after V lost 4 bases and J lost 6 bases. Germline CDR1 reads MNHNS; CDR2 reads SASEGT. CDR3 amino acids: CASSATGGSQPQHF. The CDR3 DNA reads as TGTGCCAGCAGTGCGACAGGGGGGAGTCAGCCCCAGCATTTT.

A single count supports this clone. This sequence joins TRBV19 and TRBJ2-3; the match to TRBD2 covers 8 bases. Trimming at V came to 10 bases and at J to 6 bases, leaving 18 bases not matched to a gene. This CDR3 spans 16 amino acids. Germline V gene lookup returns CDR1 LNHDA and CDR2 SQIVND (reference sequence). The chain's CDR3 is CATQPRRGDHLDTQYF. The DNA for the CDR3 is TGTGCCACACAGCCGAGGCGGGGGGACCACTTGGATACGCAGTATTTT.

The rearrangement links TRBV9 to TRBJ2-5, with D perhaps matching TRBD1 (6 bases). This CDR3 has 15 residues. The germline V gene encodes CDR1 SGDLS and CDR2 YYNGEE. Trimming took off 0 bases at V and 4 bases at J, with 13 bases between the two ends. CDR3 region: CASSVATGRGETQYF. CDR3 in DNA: TGTGCCAGCAGCGTAGCCACAGGGCGAGGAGAGACCCAGTACTTC.

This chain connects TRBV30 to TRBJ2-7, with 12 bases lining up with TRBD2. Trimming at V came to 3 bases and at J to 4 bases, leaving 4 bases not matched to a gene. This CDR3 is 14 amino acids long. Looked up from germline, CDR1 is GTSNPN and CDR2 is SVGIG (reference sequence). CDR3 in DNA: TGTGCCTGGAGCACTACTAGCGGGAGGTACGAGCAGTACTTC. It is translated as CAWSTTSGRYEQYF.

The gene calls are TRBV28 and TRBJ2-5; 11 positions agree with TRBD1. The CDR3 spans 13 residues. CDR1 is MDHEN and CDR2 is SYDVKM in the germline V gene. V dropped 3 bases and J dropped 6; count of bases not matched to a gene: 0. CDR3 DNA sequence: TGTGCCAGCAGTTTGGACAGGGGGCAGACCCAGTACTTC. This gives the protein CASSLDRGQTQYF.

As DNA, the CDR3 is TGCAGCGTTGAAACTGAAACTCAAAACACAGATACGCAGTATTTT. This gives the protein CSVETETQNTDTQYF. This chain joins TRBV29-1 and TRBJ2-3; D is undetermined. The CDR3 is 15 amino acids. V gave up 2 bases and J gave up 2 bases, with 14 bases separating them. Germline V gene data show CDR1 as SQVTM and CDR2 as ANQGSEA.

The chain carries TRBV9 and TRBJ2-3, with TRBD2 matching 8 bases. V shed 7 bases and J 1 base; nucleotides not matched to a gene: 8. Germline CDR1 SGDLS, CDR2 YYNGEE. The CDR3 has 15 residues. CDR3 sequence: CASSGEGLGTDTQYF. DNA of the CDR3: TGTGCCAGCTCCGGGGAGGGACTAGGCACAGATACGCAGTATTTT.

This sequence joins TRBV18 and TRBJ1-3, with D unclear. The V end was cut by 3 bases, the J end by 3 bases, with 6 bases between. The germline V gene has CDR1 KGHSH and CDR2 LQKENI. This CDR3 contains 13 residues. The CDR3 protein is CASSPRVGNTIYF. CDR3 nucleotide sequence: TGTGCCAGCTCACCTAGAGTTGGAAACACCATATATTTT.

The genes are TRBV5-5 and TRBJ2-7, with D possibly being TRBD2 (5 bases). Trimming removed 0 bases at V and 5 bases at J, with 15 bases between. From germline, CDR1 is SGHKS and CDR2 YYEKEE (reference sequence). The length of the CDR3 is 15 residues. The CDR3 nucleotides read TGTGCCAGCAGCTTGGGTTATCTAGCCAGCCACGAGCAGTACTTC. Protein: CASSLGYLASHEQYF. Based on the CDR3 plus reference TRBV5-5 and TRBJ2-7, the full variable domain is DAGVTQSPTHLIKTRGQQVTLRCSPISGHKSVSWYQQVLGQGPQFIFQYYEKEERGRGNFPDRFSARQFPNYSSELNVNALLLGDSALYLCASSLGYLASHEQYFGPGTRLTVT.

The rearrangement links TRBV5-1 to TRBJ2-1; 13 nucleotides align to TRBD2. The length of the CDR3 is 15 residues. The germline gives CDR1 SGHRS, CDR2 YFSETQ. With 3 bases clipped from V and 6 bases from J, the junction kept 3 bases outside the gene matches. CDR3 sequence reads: CASSSWTSGGNEQFF. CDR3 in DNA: TGCGCCAGCAGCTCATGGACTAGCGGGGGCAATGAGCAGTTCTTC. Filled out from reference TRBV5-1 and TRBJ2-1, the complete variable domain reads KAGVTQTPRYLIKTRGQQVTLSCSPISGHRSVSWYQQTPGQGLQFLFEYFSETQRNKGNFPGRFSGRQFSNSRSEMNVSTLELGDSALYLCASSSWTSGGNEQFFGPGTRLTVL.

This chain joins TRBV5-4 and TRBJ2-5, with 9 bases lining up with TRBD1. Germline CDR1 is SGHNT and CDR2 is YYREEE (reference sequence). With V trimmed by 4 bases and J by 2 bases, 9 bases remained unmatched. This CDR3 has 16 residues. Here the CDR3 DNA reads TGTGCCAGCAGCCCCCGGACAGGGGATGGTCAAGAGACCCAGTACTTC. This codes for CASSPRTGDGQETQYF.

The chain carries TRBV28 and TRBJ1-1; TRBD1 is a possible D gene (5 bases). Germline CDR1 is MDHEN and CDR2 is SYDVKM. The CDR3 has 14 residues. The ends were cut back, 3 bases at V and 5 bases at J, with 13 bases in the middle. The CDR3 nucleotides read TGTGCCAGCAGTTTGTTCGGGGAGGGGACTGAAGCTTTCTTT. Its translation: CASSLFGEGTEAFF.

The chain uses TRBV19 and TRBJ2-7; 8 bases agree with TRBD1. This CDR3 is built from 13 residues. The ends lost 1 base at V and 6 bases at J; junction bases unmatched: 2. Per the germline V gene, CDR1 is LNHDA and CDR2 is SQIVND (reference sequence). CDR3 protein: CASSIGTGTEQYF. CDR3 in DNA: TGTGCCAGTAGTATAGGGACAGGGACCGAGCAGTACTTC.

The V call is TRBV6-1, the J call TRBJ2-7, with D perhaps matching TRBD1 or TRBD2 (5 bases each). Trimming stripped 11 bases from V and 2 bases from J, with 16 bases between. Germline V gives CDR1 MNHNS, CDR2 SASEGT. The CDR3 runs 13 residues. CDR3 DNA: TGTGCCTTCGCCCAGGGACCAGCCTACGAGCAGTACTTC. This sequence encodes CAFAQGPAYEQYF.

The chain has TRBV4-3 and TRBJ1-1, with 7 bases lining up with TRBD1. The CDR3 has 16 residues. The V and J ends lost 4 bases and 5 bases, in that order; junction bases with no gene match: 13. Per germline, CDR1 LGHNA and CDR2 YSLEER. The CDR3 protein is CASSRVYQGVLTEAFF. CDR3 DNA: TGCGCCAGCAGCCGAGTCTACCAGGGGGTTTTGACTGAAGCTTTCTTT.

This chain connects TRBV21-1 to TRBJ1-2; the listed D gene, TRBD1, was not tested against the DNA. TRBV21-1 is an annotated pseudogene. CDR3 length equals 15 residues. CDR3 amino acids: CASSKIGDRGHGYTF. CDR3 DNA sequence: TGTGCCAGCAGCAAAATTGGAGACAGGGGACATGGCTACACCTTC.